The 13 T cell receptor beta chains presented below share a single source sample, sequenced in a study of a mutant IDH1 vaccine in newly diagnosed glioma. The time point: baseline, week 1 (first vaccination visit). The treatment: pre-vaccination baseline after standard-of-care therapy. Assay used: immunoSEQ multiplex PCR; TCRdb lists only in-frame clones, some missing. The data contain around 54,000 clones, roughly 80% of them seen just once; the ten biggest clones take up about a fifth. Here the sequenced sample was PBMCs, taken from a glioma patient treated with radiotherapy, temozolomide or both. The receptor source for this set is a man between 18 and 29 years old with glioma.

The CDR3 DNA is TGCGCCAGCAGCCAAGGGACAGGGAACAATCAGCCCCAGCATTTT. Its translation: CASSQGTGNNQPQHF. The chain uses TRBV4-3 and TRBJ1-5; TRBD1 agrees at 8 bases. This CDR3 is built from 15 residues. The ends lost 1 base at V and 3 bases at J; junction bases unmatched: 2. Germline values: CDR1 LGHNA, CDR2 YSLEER.

The gene calls are TRBV6-5 and TRBJ1-2, with 7 bases fitting TRBD1. Germline loops: CDR1 MNHEY, CDR2 SVGAGI. Losses at the gene ends were 7 bases for V and 8 bases for J; bases not matched to a gene: 10. This CDR3 region has 13 residues. The CDR3 region has the DNA TGTGCCAGCAAGTTAACGGGACAGCGGGGCTACACCTTC. Amino acid sequence: CASKLTGQRGYTF.

The J gene is TRBJ1-5, the V gene TRBV27, with D possibly TRBD1 on 6 matching bases. Per germline, CDR1 MNHEY and CDR2 SMNVEV (reference sequence). V dropped 2 bases and J dropped 1 base, with 6 bases sitting between them. The CDR3 contains 14 residues. The chain's CDR3 is CASSLRGSNQPQHF. For the CDR3, the DNA is TGTGCCAGCAGTTTAAGGGGGAGCAATCAGCCCCAGCATTTT.

J is TRBJ2-7 and V is TRBV6-5; tentative D call: TRBD1 (5 bases). The V end was cut by 0 bases, the J end by 3 bases, with 12 bases between. The CDR3 has 15 residues. The germline CDR1 and CDR2 sequences are MNHEY and SVGAGI. Here the CDR3 DNA reads TGTGCCAGCAGTTACTCCCCCGACAGCGTCTACGAGCAGTACTTC. Translation gives CASSYSPDSVYEQYF.

V usage is TRBV7-8 and J usage is TRBJ2-7; D is unresolved. V was shortened by 2 bases and J by 4 bases, with 3 bases between the two germline ends. The CDR3 covers 11 residues. Germline V gene data show CDR1 as SGHVS and CDR2 as FQNEAQ. The CDR3 sequence: CASSLIYEQYF. In DNA, the CDR3 is TGTGCCAGCAGCTTAATTTACGAGCAGTACTTC.

The chain recombines TRBV6-1 with TRBJ1-4; 8 bases line up with TRBD1. There are 16 residues in the CDR3. Germline V gives CDR1 MNHNS, CDR2 SASEGT. V shed 2 bases and J 5 bases; nucleotides not matched to a gene: 7. The DNA of the CDR3 is TGTGCCAGCAGTGAATGGTCGGACAGGGCAAATGAAAAACTGTTTTTT. This translates into CASSEWSDRANEKLFF.

The sample holds a few counts of this clone. The genes are TRBV19 and TRBJ1-5; 8 bases fit TRBD1. Trimming at V came to 0 bases and at J to 6 bases, leaving 4 bases not matched to a gene. The CDR3 extends over 15 amino acids. Germline V gene data show CDR1 as LNHDA and CDR2 as SQIVND (reference sequence). The CDR3 region is CASSIDQGAVQPQHF. CDR3 bases: TGTGCCAGTAGTATAGATCAGGGGGCGGTTCAGCCCCAGCATTTT.

In this sample, this clone turned up a few times. This same CDR3 is encoded by further DNA sequences in the sample. The CDR3: CASRNRGRKNTEAFF. The CDR3 DNA reads as TGTGCCAGCAGGAACCGGGGACGGAAGAACACTGAAGCTTTCTTT. V usage is TRBV6-5 and J usage is TRBJ1-1; D is perhaps TRBD1 (5 bases). CDR1 is MNHEY, CDR2 SVGAGI, per germline. The CDR3 extends over 15 amino acids. V was clipped by 6 bases and J by 1 base, with 15 bases between them.

This clone is medium-sized (0.01 to 0.1%) by share. The gene calls are TRBV6-6 and TRBJ2-2; no clear D gene. CDR3 length equals 14 residues. Per the germline V gene, CDR1 is MNHNY and CDR2 is SVGAGI (reference sequence). V lost 2 bases and J 1 base, leaving 5 bases between the germline ends. The CDR3 sequence is CASSYGENTGELFF. The CDR3, as DNA: TGTGCCAGCAGTTACGGCGAGAACACCGGGGAGCTGTTTTTT.

The gene calls are TRBV27 and TRBJ1-2; 7 bases match TRBD1. Germline CDR1 and CDR2: MNHEY and SMNVEV (reference sequence). V dropped 5 bases and J dropped 5; count of bases not matched to a gene: 11. The CDR3 spans 15 residues. The CDR3 DNA sequence: TGTGCCAGCAGTCCTGGCGGGACAGTGACTTATGGCTACACCTTC. Protein sequence: CASSPGGTVTYGYTF.

The rearrangement uses TRBV30 and TRBJ1-2; the match to TRBD1 covers 9 bases. CDR3 length: 12 amino acids. Looked up from germline, CDR1 is GTSNPN and CDR2 is SVGIG (reference sequence). The V segment lost 7 bases and the J segment 2 bases; nucleotides outside the gene matches: 2. The CDR3 loop reads CASQGANYGYTF. CDR3 sequence (DNA): TGTGCCTCACAGGGGGCGAACTATGGCTACACCTTC.

The chain is built from TRBV19 and TRBJ2-7, with a tentative D call TRBD2 (6 bases). The V and J ends lost 8 bases and 1 base respectively, with 12 bases between them. The CDR3 sequence is 13 residues long. CDR1 LNHDA and CDR2 SQIVND come from the germline V gene (reference sequence). The DNA of the CDR3 is TGTGCCAGTCGACTCGGGACTTCCTACGAGCAGTACTTC. It is translated as CASRLGTSYEQYF. Filled out from reference TRBV19 and TRBJ2-7, the complete variable domain reads DGGITQSPKYLFRKEGQNVTLSCEQNLNHDAMYWYRQDPGQGLRLIYYSQIVNDFQKGDIAEGYSVSREKKESFPLTVTSAQKNPTAFYLCASRLGTSYEQYFGPGTRLTVT.

The chain couples TRBV5-4 to TRBJ2-5; D ambiguous. CDR3 length equals 13 residues. Germline V CDR1 and CDR2: SGHNT, YYREEE (reference sequence). The ends were cut back, 4 bases at V and 3 bases at J, with 10 bases in the middle. As DNA, the CDR3 is TGTGCCAGCAGCGGGGAAGGCGAAGAGACCCAGTACTTC. It specifies CASSGEGEETQYF.